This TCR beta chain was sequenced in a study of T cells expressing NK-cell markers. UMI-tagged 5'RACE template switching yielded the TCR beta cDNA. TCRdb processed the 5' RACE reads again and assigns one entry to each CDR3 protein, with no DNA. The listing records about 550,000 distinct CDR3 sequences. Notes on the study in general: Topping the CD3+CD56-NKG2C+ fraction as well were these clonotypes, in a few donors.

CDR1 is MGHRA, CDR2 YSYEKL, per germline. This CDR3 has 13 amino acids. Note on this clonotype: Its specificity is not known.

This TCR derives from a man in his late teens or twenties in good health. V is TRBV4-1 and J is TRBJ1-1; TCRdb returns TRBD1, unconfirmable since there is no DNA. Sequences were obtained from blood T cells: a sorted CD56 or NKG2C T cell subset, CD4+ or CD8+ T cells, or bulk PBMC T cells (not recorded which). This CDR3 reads CASSRNGEPGAFF.